The TCR beta chain under discussion was sequenced for a study of blood T cell repertoires in COVID-19. Assay: immunoSEQ multiplex PCR; the TCRdb copy retains only in-frame clones and omits some. The table records hundreds of thousands of clones, 75% to 90% of them present only once. Germline lookup yields CDR1 LNHNV and CDR2 YYDKDF (reference sequence). The CDR3 has 13 amino acids. The ends were cut back, 5 bases at V and 0 bases at J, with 7 bases in the middle. V and J are TRBV15 and TRBJ1-2; D uncertain. Material for sequencing was peripheral blood. This TCR derives from a woman in her fifties or sixties with COVID-19, enrolled during active disease. Here the CDR3 DNA reads TGTGCCACCAGCCCGGTGGCTAACTATGGCTACACCTTC. Translation: CATSPVANYGYTF.